The sequence of this TCR beta chain was determined in a study of CD8+ T cells in alopecia areata. CDR1 and CDR2 (germline): MNHEY, SMNVEV (reference sequence). The CDR3 consists of 16 residues. V was clipped by 3 bases and J by 0 bases, with 15 bases between them. In each case, RNA was isolated and then reverse transcribed into cDNA as the sequencing template. Produced via immunoSEQ multiplex PCR; TCRdb's table is partial and in-frame only. The repertoire consists of about 120,000 clones, with around two fifths occurring once and the leading ten covering over 3%. Peripheral blood and lesional scalp punch biopsies came from alopecia areata patients.

This clonotype was sampled from a human donor with alopecia areata. The V and J genes are TRBV27 and TRBJ2-7; D might be TRBD2 (5 bases). The sample consisted of CD4+ T cells sorted from blood. CDR3 sequence (DNA): TGTGCCAGCAGTTTTCGCGGGCGGGCCAGCTCCTACGAGCAGTACTTC. Its translation: CASSFRGRASSYEQYF.